One sample yielded the 25 T cell receptor beta chains listed below, sequenced in a study of CD8+ T cells in alopecia areata. cDNA prepared by RNA extraction and subsequent reverse transcription served as the template for sequencing. The method was immunoSEQ multiplex PCR; TCRdb's version includes in-frame clones alone and lacks a portion of them. The table records 150,000 to 200,000 clones, roughly 60% of them present only once. Regarding treatment: oral pan-JAK inhibitor, 5-10 mg twice daily. The sequences come from CD4+ T cells sorted from blood, collected at week 24, from a patient treated with tofacitinib. The receptors stem from a human donor with alopecia areata.

This clone was seen a few times. The chain joins TRBV7-9 to TRBJ2-1, with D possibly TRBD2 on 6 matching bases. V was trimmed by 4 bases and J by 9 bases, leaving 10 bases between them. There are 12 residues in the CDR3. Germline CDR1 and CDR2: SEHNR and FQNEAQ (reference sequence). The CDR3 loop reads CASSYGGSEQFF. The CDR3 coding sequence is TGTGCCAGCAGCTACGGGGGTAGTGAGCAGTTCTTC. Together with reference TRBV7-9 and TRBJ2-1, the CDR3 gives the full variable domain: DTGVSQNPRHKITKRGQNVTFRCDPISEHNRLYWYRQTLGQGPEFLTYFQNEAQLEKSRLLSDRFSAERPKGSFSTLEIQRTEQGDSAMYLCASSYGGSEQFFGPGTRLTVL.

This clone occurred a few times. The chain links TRBV5-5 to TRBJ1-2; perhaps TRBD1 as D (6 bases). Germline loops: CDR1 SGHKS, CDR2 YYEKEE (reference sequence). Trimming took off 4 bases at V and 0 bases at J, with 10 bases between the two ends. There are 14 residues in the CDR3. The CDR3 DNA follows: TGTGCCAGCAGCACGGACAGAGCTAACTATGGCTACACCTTC. This translates into CASSTDRANYGYTF.

The chain couples TRBV5-1 to TRBJ1-2; the D gene is possibly TRBD1 (5 bases). The length of the CDR3 is 14 residues. Germline CDR1 and CDR2: SGHRS and YFSETQ. V dropped 0 bases and J dropped 0 bases, with 6 bases sitting between them. The CDR3 DNA reads TGCGCCAGCAGCTTGGGACAGTCTAACTATGGCTACACCTTC. Residues: CASSLGQSNYGYTF.

On this clone itself: Other DNA sequences in the same sample also yield this CDR3. This chain connects TRBV29-1 to TRBJ1-5; 8 bases are a match to TRBD1. The germline V gene encodes CDR1 SQVTM and CDR2 ANQGSEA. The CDR3 spans 14 residues. After removal of 6 bases from V and 0 bases from J, the junction contained 4 bases not matched to a gene. The CDR3, as DNA: TGCAGCGTGGGGACAGGCTCTAGCAATCAGCCCCAGCATTTT. Translating gives CSVGTGSSNQPQHF.

This chain connects TRBV5-6 to TRBJ2-7; D may be TRBD2 (5 bases). Germline V CDR1 and CDR2: SGHDT, YYEEEE. The CDR3 is 13 residues long. V lost 3 bases, J lost 2 bases, and 9 bases lay in between. The CDR3 here is CASSSTTTYEQYF. The CDR3 DNA follows: TGTGCCAGCAGCTCGACGACTACCTACGAGCAGTACTTC.

This clone was recorded once. V and J are TRBV29-1 and TRBJ1-2, with D possibly TRBD1 on 5 matching bases. CDR1 is SQVTM, CDR2 ANQGSEA, per germline. Deletions cut 8 bases from V and 6 bases from J, with 22 bases between. CDR3 size: 14 residues. CDR3 protein: CSTGPISQPNGYTF. CDR3 sequence (DNA): TGCAGCACAGGCCCCATAAGCCAGCCGAATGGCTACACCTTC.

This clone was observed once. This rearrangement joins TRBV2 to TRBJ2-3; D call uncertain. Germline lookup yields CDR1 SNHLY and CDR2 FYNNEI. This CDR3 has 11 residues. V was clipped by 5 bases and J by 2 bases, with 2 bases between them. The CDR3 nucleotides read TGTGCCAGCAGTATCACAGATACGCAGTATTTT. Translated: CASSITDTQYF.

The gene calls are TRBV25-1 and TRBJ2-3; no clear D. Per the germline V gene, CDR1 is MGHDK and CDR2 is SYGVNS. The V end was cut by 6 bases, the J end by 1 base, with 8 bases between. This CDR3 comprises 13 residues. CDR3 DNA: TGTGCCAGCAGCAAGGCGGGCACAGATACGCAGTATTTT. Translating gives CASSKAGTDTQYF.

The chain recombines TRBV10-3 with TRBJ2-5; D might be TRBD1 (5 bases). CDR3 length: 14 amino acids. V lost 0 bases and J 7 bases, leaving 12 bases between the germline ends. CDR1 and CDR2 from the germline V gene are ENHRY and SYGVKD. The DNA of the CDR3 is TGTGCCATCAGTGAGTCGGCGGCTAGGGGGACCCAGTACTTC. As protein: CAISESAARGTQYF.

The genes are TRBV9 and TRBJ1-1, with D unclear. Germline V gene sequence: CDR1 SGDLS, CDR2 YYNGEE. Trimming cost V 0 bases and J 0 bases, with 12 bases left between them. This CDR3 region has 16 residues. The CDR3 here is CASSVAGASMNTEAFF. As DNA, the CDR3 is TGTGCCAGCAGCGTAGCAGGAGCTTCCATGAACACTGAAGCTTTCTTT. The whole variable domain, remainder taken from reference TRBV9 and TRBJ1-1, is DSGVTQTPKHLITATGQRVTLRCSPRSGDLSVYWYQQSLDQGLQFLIQYYNGEERAKGNILERFSAQQFPDLHSELNLSSLELGDSALYFCASSVAGASMNTEAFFGQGTRLTVV.

The chain joins TRBV5-1 to TRBJ1-1; D remains ambiguous. With 4 bases removed from V and 6 bases from J, the gap between germline ends came to 16 bases. This CDR3 has 14 residues. Germline CDR1 and CDR2: SGHRS and YFSETQ. The DNA of the CDR3 is TGCGCCAGCAGCCCACTTAACTCGGCCGCTGAAGCTTTCTTT. Protein: CASSPLNSAAEAFF.

The chain joins TRBV4-3 to TRBJ1-2; 7 bases are shared with TRBD1. The CDR3 covers 14 residues. CDR1 is LGHNA and CDR2 is YSLEER in the germline V gene. After removal of 0 bases from V and 5 bases from J, the junction contained 3 bases not matched to a gene. The CDR3 bases are TGCGCCAGCAGCCAAGAGAGGGGGCAGTATGGCTACACCTTC. Amino acids: CASSQERGQYGYTF.

There are a few counts of this clone. The chain has TRBV6-1 and TRBJ2-1; 13 nucleotides match TRBD2. The ends lost 5 bases at V and 9 bases at J; junction bases unmatched: 7. The germline V gene has CDR1 MNHNS and CDR2 SASEGT. This CDR3 region has 15 residues. CDR3 bases: TGTGCCAGCAGTCCGACTAGCGGGGGGTTAGGTGAGCAGTTCTTC. Protein sequence: CASSPTSGGLGEQFF.

V is TRBV28 and J is TRBJ1-5; no firm D call. The CDR3 length is 14 residues. Germline CDR1 MDHEN, CDR2 SYDVKM. The V and J ends lost 3 bases and 3 bases respectively, with 9 bases between them. As DNA, the CDR3 is TGTGCCAGCAGTTTGGGGTCCTACAATCAGCCCCAGCATTTT. Protein sequence: CASSLGSYNQPQHF.

This rearrangement joins TRBV5-1 to TRBJ2-1, with TRBD1 matching over 8 bases. The CDR3 covers 16 residues. The V and J ends lost 4 bases and 7 bases, in that order; junction bases with no gene match: 13. Per the germline V gene, CDR1 is SGHRS and CDR2 is YFSETQ. The CDR3 region is CASSPDRTGNRNEQFF. In DNA form, the CDR3 reads TGCGCCAGCAGCCCGGACCGGACAGGGAATAGGAATGAGCAGTTCTTC.

This chain links TRBV6-5 with TRBJ1-6; D possibly corresponds to TRBD1 (6 bases). In germline, CDR1 is MNHEY, CDR2 SVGAGI. The V gene lost 6 bases and the J gene lost 10 bases, with 13 bases spanning the gap. This CDR3 has 13 residues. The CDR3 sequence: CASRGGQNSPLHF. The CDR3 DNA follows: TGTGCCAGCAGGGGCGGACAGAACTCACCCCTCCACTTT.

This rearrangement joins TRBV5-1 to TRBJ2-7; 11 bases align to TRBD2. CDR1 and CDR2 from the germline V gene are SGHRS and YFSETQ. The ends lost 4 bases at V and 2 bases at J; junction bases unmatched: 14. The CDR3 has 18 residues. CDR3: CASSQPTSGGATAYEQYF. The CDR3 region has the DNA TGCGCCAGCAGCCAACCTACTAGCGGGGGAGCAACTGCCTACGAGCAGTACTTC.

This clone came up a few times. The chain employs TRBV27 and TRBJ1-6, with TRBD1 matching over 8 bases. Germline V gene sequence: CDR1 MNHEY, CDR2 SMNVEV (reference sequence). J gave up 6 bases and V 1 base, and 2 bases lay outside the gene matches. This CDR3 has 15 amino acids. The CDR3 here is CASSLYDRGNSPLHF. CDR3 bases: TGTGCCAGCAGTTTATATGACAGGGGTAATTCACCCCTCCACTTT.

This chain uses TRBV5-1 with TRBJ2-6; 7 nucleotides line up with TRBD1. CDR1 SGHRS and CDR2 YFSETQ come from the germline V gene. Germline trimming cut 5 bases from V and 1 base from J; bases unmatched to any gene: 12. This CDR3 is 18 amino acids long. CDR3 protein: CASSPGQATISGANVLTF. The CDR3 DNA sequence: TGCGCCAGCAGTCCCGGACAGGCGACTATTTCTGGGGCCAACGTCCTGACTTTC.

The V gene is TRBV11-3, the J gene TRBJ2-1; 7 nucleotides match TRBD2. Germline CDR1 and CDR2: SGHNT and YENEEA. The junction had 8 bases not matched to a gene; V was cut back by 5 bases and J by 10 bases. The CDR3 sequence is 13 residues long. CDR3 loop: CASSPTVGGEQFF. The CDR3 DNA is TGTGCCAGCAGCCCAACCGTGGGAGGGGAGCAGTTCTTC.

The V call is TRBV30, the J call TRBJ1-2; no firm D call. Trimming pared 0 bases from V and 3 bases from J, leaving 8 bases between. This CDR3 region has 13 residues. Per the germline V gene, CDR1 is GTSNPN and CDR2 is SVGIG (reference sequence). CDR3 amino acids: CAWSVRIDYGYTF. In DNA, the CDR3 is TGTGCCTGGAGTGTACGGATCGACTATGGCTACACCTTC.

The V and J genes are TRBV4-3 and TRBJ1-2; 7 bases are a match to TRBD1. After removal of 1 base from V and 3 bases from J, the junction contained 8 bases not matched to a gene. The CDR3 runs to 16 residues. Germline CDR1 is LGHNA and CDR2 is YSLEER. CDR3 residues: CASSQARDSAYYGYTF. CDR3 nucleotides: TGCGCCAGCAGCCAAGCCCGGGACAGTGCTTACTATGGCTACACCTTC.

CDR3 DNA: TGTGCCAGCGCTAGGACTAGCGGACCCCAAGAGACCCAGTACTTC. This sequence encodes CASARTSGPQETQYF. The chain uses TRBV25-1 and TRBJ2-5, with TRBD2 matching over 10 bases. Unmatched junction bases numbered 7, after V lost 8 bases and J lost 1 base. Germline V lookup: CDR1 MGHDK, CDR2 SYGVNS. The CDR3 extends over 15 amino acids.

This clone appeared a few times. The chain links TRBV6-5 to TRBJ2-7; D remains unclear. Trimming took 11 bases from V and 3 from J, leaving 20 bases between them. The CDR3 runs 14 residues. The germline CDR1 and CDR2 sequences are MNHEY and SVGAGI. In DNA, the CDR3 is TGTGCCTGGCAGCGAAGAAACCTCCTCTACGAGCAGTACTTC. Translation gives CAWQRRNLLYEQYF.

This clone has just a few counts. The chain carries TRBV18 and TRBJ2-3; D is undetermined. V lost 4 bases to trimming and J lost 4 bases, with 3 bases between them. Germline assignment: CDR1 KGHSH and CDR2 LQKENI. The CDR3 length is 11 residues. The CDR3 DNA reads TGTGCCAGCTCACATGCAGATACGCAGTATTTT. Amino acids: CASSHADTQYF.